The entry that follows covers one TCR beta chain sequence. Its target is unknown. The trim removed 4 bases at V and 7 bases at J, leaving 8 bases unmatched. The V gene's germline CDR1 is MNHNS and CDR2 SASEGT. The CDR3 consists of 16 residues. The table came from immunoSEQ multiplex PCR; TCRdb's copy has only in-frame clones and leaves some out. Here the sample spans roughly 40,000 clones, 80% to 90% being singletons. If patients had autoimmune disease history or systemic immunosuppression, they were excluded. This entry comes from a study of OX40 agonist ivuxolimab in advanced cancers. Turning to the study itself: The drug used for patients, ivuxolimab, was an agonistic anti-OX40 (CD134) antibody. The study's findings and limits: Clones of CD4+ and CD8+ blood T cells grew by week 6 at doses of 0.1 to 3.0 mg/kg. On average, CD8+ T cells showed a greater number of expanded clones than CD4+.

The chain couples TRBV6-1 to TRBJ2-1; 12 positions match TRBD2. The sequence was collected from an adult with an advanced solid tumor such as melanoma, head and neck, liver or kidney cancer. The sequencing used CD4+ or CD8+ T cells sorted from blood, collected in a trial of the OX40 agonist ivuxolimab. For the CDR3, the DNA is TGTGCCAGCAGTGTTGGGGGACTAGCGGGTCGGAATGAGCAGTTCTTC. It is translated as CASSVGGLAGRNEQFF.